This record covers a single T cell receptor (beta chain). This entry belongs to a study of blood T cells in healthy people across ages. The second PCR ran roughly 6 to 12 cycles with a sample-barcoded 5' primer and J-beta primers. In TCRdb, the 5' RACE reads were re-called with MiXCR into one record per CDR3 protein. The sample gives approximately 1.5 million distinct CDR3 sequences, roughly 32% of which show up once; 11% is in the top ten. The CDR3 has 16 amino acids. With V trimmed by 4 bases and J by 5 bases, 7 bases remained unmatched. CDR1 KGHDR and CDR2 SFDVKD come from the germline V gene. The source material was blood. The clonotype comes from a woman aged 25 to 39 in good health. The chain links TRBV24-1 to TRBJ2-5, with 12 bases fitting TRBD2. The CDR3 reads CATSEILAGGRETQYF. DNA of the CDR3: TGTGCCACCAGTGAGATACTAGCGGGAGGAAGGGAGACCCAGTACTTC.